Below, 12 T cell receptor beta chains from the same sample are listed, as sequenced in a study of monozygotic twins with inflammatory bowel disease. No DNA is given; TCRdb re-called the 5' RACE reads and lists each CDR3 protein once. The sample's table shows a few hundred thousand distinct CDR3 sequences. The sequencing input was blood. These receptors were collected from a human donor with ulcerative colitis or Crohn's disease, or a healthy co-twin of an affected twin (not recorded which).

The chain is built from TRBV7-2 and TRBJ2-7; TCRdb names TRBD1, which stays unverified in the absence of DNA. The CDR3 length is 11 residues. Germline assignment: CDR1 SGHTA and CDR2 FQGNSA. The CDR3 here is CASSFRGEQYF.

This chain uses TRBV20-1 with TRBJ1-1. Germline V gives CDR1 DFQATT, CDR2 SNEGSKA (reference sequence). The CDR3 loop spans 13 amino acids. The CDR3 spells CSARDPNHTEAFF.

The rearrangement links TRBV28 to TRBJ2-2; TCRdb outputs TRBD2, but without DNA this stays unchecked. This CDR3 spans 13 amino acids. Looked up from germline, CDR1 is MDHEN and CDR2 is SYDVKM. The chain's CDR3 is CASSKLVPGELFF.

This chain links TRBV6-2 or TRBV6-3 with TRBJ2-3; lacking DNA, the TRBD2 call made by TCRdb goes unchecked. Germline-derived CDR1 and CDR2 are MNHEY and SVGEGT. The CDR3 has 15 residues. CDR3 in amino acids: CASRPSGSGVDTQYF.

J is TRBJ2-7 and V is TRBV7-9; TCRdb selects TRBD1, and the lack of DNA leaves this call unchecked. CDR3 length: 17 residues. CDR1 and CDR2 (germline): SEHNR, FQNEAQ (reference sequence). CDR3 protein: CASTSTWDSGHIYEQYF.

The chain has TRBV6-5 and TRBJ1-1. Germline V gene sequence: CDR1 MNHEY, CDR2 SVGAGI. The CDR3 is made up of 14 amino acids. Here the CDR3 reads CASSWGLSNTEAFF.

This chain uses TRBV7-3 with TRBJ2-2. Germline loops: CDR1 SGHTA, CDR2 FQGTGA. This CDR3 comprises 16 residues. This chain's CDR3 is CASSLSGRQNTGELFF.

The CDR3 spells CASSSASSGSDEQFF. The chain recombines TRBV5-1 with TRBJ2-1; TCRdb's D gene call, TRBD2, goes unchecked for lack of DNA. Germline V lookup: CDR1 SGHRS, CDR2 YFSETQ. This CDR3 is 15 amino acids long.

The rearrangement uses TRBV5-1 and TRBJ1-1; TCRdb lists TRBD1, though no DNA is available to test this call. Germline CDR1 is SGHRS and CDR2 is YFSETQ. There are 15 residues in the CDR3. The chain's CDR3 is CASSTRPGTGSEAFF.

This chain links TRBV14 with TRBJ1-2. The CDR3 consists of 14 residues. The germline gives CDR1 SGHDN, CDR2 FVKESK. CDR3 residues: CASSRYGGREGYTF.

V usage is TRBV27 and J usage is TRBJ2-7; the TCRdb D gene call, TRBD1, has no DNA to confirm it. CDR1 and CDR2 from the germline V gene are MNHEY and SMNVEV (reference sequence). The CDR3 is made up of 13 amino acids. This chain's CDR3 is CASSSAGEDEQYF.

J is TRBJ1-1 and V is TRBV5-6; TCRdb's D call of TRBD1 is untestable without DNA. The germline V gene encodes CDR1 SGHDT and CDR2 YYEEEE. This CDR3 spans 15 amino acids. The CDR3 loop is CASSAAGTENTEAFF.